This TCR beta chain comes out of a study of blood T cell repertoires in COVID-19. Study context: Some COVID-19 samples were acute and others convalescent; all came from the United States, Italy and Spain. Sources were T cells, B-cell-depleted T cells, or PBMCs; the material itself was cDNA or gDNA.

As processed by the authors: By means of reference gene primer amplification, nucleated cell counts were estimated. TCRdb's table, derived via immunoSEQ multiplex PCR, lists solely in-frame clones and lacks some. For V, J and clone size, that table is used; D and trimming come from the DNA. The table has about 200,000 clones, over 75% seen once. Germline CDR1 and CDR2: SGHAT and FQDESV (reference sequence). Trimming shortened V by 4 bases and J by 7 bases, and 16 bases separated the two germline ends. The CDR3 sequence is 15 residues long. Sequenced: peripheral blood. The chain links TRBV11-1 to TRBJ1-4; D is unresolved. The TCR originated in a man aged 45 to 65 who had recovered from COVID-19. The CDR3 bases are TGTGCCAGCAGCTCGGGTCCCCCGAAGAGTGAAAAACTGTTTTTT. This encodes CASSSGPPKSEKLFF.